The clone carrying this T cell receptor beta chain was detected only a few times. Its antigen is as yet unknown. The sample is drawn from a study of T cell therapy after organ transplantation. Study summary: T cells were expanded 2 to 3 weeks with 30 CMV class I/II epitopes. Patients received a median of 1.92 x 10^8 CMV-specific T cells over 2 to 6 infusions.

The sample's time point: 4-8 weeks after completion of therapy. Study-wide points: Nonresponders had marked pretherapy clonal expansions and little post-therapy change.

V dropped 5 bases and J dropped 1; count of bases not matched to a gene: 10. The CDR3 has 18 amino acids. Germline values: CDR1 LNHDA, CDR2 SQIVND (reference sequence). Assay: immunoSEQ multiplex PCR; the TCRdb copy retains only in-frame clones and omits some. The sample includes around 4,500 clones, around 62% of them seen just once. The receptor comes from a human patient who had received a solid organ transplant and had CMV disease. Some T cells may arise from the graft donor. Sequences were derived from CD8+ T cells from blood, sampled after autologous CMV-specific T cell therapy. This chain uses TRBV19 with TRBJ2-7, with 14 bases lining up with TRBD2. The CDR3 DNA follows: TGTGCCAGTAGTCTCGGACTAGCGGGGGGAACAGGGTCCTACGAGCAGTACTTC. Residues: CASSLGLAGGTGSYEQYF. Together with reference TRBV19 and TRBJ2-7, the CDR3 gives the full variable domain: DGGITQSPKYLFRKEGQNVTLSCEQNLNHDAMYWYRQDPGQGLRLIYYSQIVNDFQKGDIAEGYSVSREKKESFPLTVTSAQKNPTAFYLCASSLGLAGGTGSYEQYFGPGTRLTVT.